The TCR beta chain described here comes from a study of blood T cell repertoires in COVID-19. The V gene's germline CDR1 is SGHRS and CDR2 YFSETQ. Trimming pared 3 bases from V and 5 bases from J, leaving 8 bases between. The CDR3 has 12 residues. Generated by immunoSEQ multiplex PCR, the TCRdb table keeps only in-frame clones and is missing some. The table shows roughly 180,000 clones, with around 80% occurring only once. Source material: PBMCs or T cells enriched from blood (not recorded which). This sequence originates from a man over 45 who had recovered from COVID-19. This sequence joins TRBV5-1 and TRBJ2-5; unclear D gene. The chain's CDR3 is CASSSPKETQYF. CDR3 in DNA: TGCGCCAGCAGCTCCCCTAAGGAGACCCAGTACTTC.